The 19 T cell receptor beta chains given below trace back to one sample, sequenced in a study of T cell responses to AZD1222 COVID-19 vaccine. Clones were sequenced by immunoSEQ multiplex PCR, and TCRdb holds only the in-frame ones, with some missing. The sample includes 100,000 to 150,000 clones, about 85% of them seen just once. Sequencing was performed on peripheral blood, taken 28 days after the second AZD1222 dose. The receptors stem from an adult who received the AZD1222 COVID-19 vaccine.

This chain uses TRBV6-6 with TRBJ2-2, with 11 bases identical to TRBD2. This CDR3 spans 16 amino acids. V lost 2 bases and J lost 4; bases outside the gene matches: 3. Germline CDR1 MNHNY, CDR2 SVGAGI (reference sequence). CDR3 amino acids: CASSYTGLAGTGELFF. CDR3 nucleotide sequence: TGTGCCAGCAGTTACACCGGACTAGCGGGCACCGGGGAGCTGTTTTTT.

The rearrangement joins TRBV6-6 to TRBJ2-4; D perhaps matches TRBD1 (5 bases). Germline V gives CDR1 MNHNY, CDR2 SVGAGI (reference sequence). The CDR3 consists of 17 residues. V lost 5 bases to trimming and J lost 12 bases, with 29 bases between them. CDR3 in DNA: TGTGCCAGCAGTCCCCTAGGGGCCTTACGGAGTAAGTTTGCTCAGTACTTC. Protein: CASSPLGALRSKFAQYF.

The chain joins TRBV19 to TRBJ1-3; D uncertain. V was trimmed by 8 bases and J by 1 base, leaving 9 bases between them. The CDR3 consists of 13 residues. CDR1 is LNHDA and CDR2 is SQIVND in the germline V gene (reference sequence). The CDR3 loop is CASRGKSGNTIYF. The CDR3 bases are TGTGCCAGTCGCGGAAAGTCTGGAAACACCATATATTTT.

V and J are TRBV2 and TRBJ2-1, with 15 bases matching TRBD2. Trimming at V came to 5 bases and at J to 7 bases, leaving 9 bases not matched to a gene. Germline assignment: CDR1 SNHLY and CDR2 FYNNEI. The CDR3 covers 17 residues. CDR3 sequence (DNA): TGTGCCAGCAGTCCCGGACTAGCGGGGGGGCTGGGTAATGAGCAGTTCTTC. It codes for CASSPGLAGGLGNEQFF.

The rearrangement uses TRBV9 and TRBJ2-6; TRBD1 matches at 10 bases. The germline gives CDR1 SGDLS, CDR2 YYNGEE. Losses at the gene ends were 3 bases for V and 1 base for J; bases not matched to a gene: 7. This CDR3 is built from 18 residues. The CDR3 nucleotides read TGTGCCAGCAGCGCCGGGGGACAGGGGCTATCTGGGGCCAACGTCCTGACTTTC. Protein: CASSAGGQGLSGANVLTF. The full variable domain, its missing parts supplied by reference TRBV9 and TRBJ2-6, is DSGVTQTPKHLITATGQRVTLRCSPRSGDLSVYWYQQSLDQGLQFLIQYYNGEERAKGNILERFSAQQFPDLHSELNLSSLELGDSALYFCASSAGGQGLSGANVLTFGAGSRLTVL.

This CDR3 is CASSLPGVATQHF. CDR3 DNA sequence: TGTGCCAGCAGCCTCCCAGGTGTAGCGACCCAGCATTTT. The rearrangement links TRBV6-5 to TRBJ1-5; D is ambiguous. Germline loops: CDR1 MNHEY, CDR2 SVGAGI. The CDR3 is made up of 13 amino acids. The V end was cut by 6 bases, the J end by 11 bases, with 17 bases between.

The V and J genes are TRBV7-8 and TRBJ1-6; D ambiguous. Trimming removed 5 bases at V and 0 bases at J, with 14 bases between. This CDR3 spans 17 amino acids. Germline V gene sequence: CDR1 SGHVS, CDR2 FQNEAQ. The chain's CDR3 is CASSKGRWVSYNSPLHF. CDR3 nucleotide sequence: TGTGCCAGCAGCAAAGGGAGGTGGGTCTCCTATAATTCACCCCTCCACTTT.

This clone has a single count. This sequence joins TRBV7-9 and TRBJ1-1, with TRBD1 identical over 7 bases. V dropped 1 base and J dropped 8; count of bases not matched to a gene: 4. This CDR3 is 13 amino acids long. From germline, CDR1 is SEHNR and CDR2 FQNEAQ (reference sequence). The CDR3 nucleotides read TGTGCCAGCAGCTTAGAAGAGGACAGGGAAGCTTTCTTT. Residues: CASSLEEDREAFF.

The rearrangement joins TRBV7-9 to TRBJ2-7; D not resolved. V was shortened by 6 bases and J by 7 bases, with 16 bases between the two germline ends. From germline, CDR1 is SEHNR and CDR2 FQNEAQ (reference sequence). The CDR3 consists of 13 residues. CDR3 DNA: TGTGCCAGCAGAAAGTCGCAGGTCGATGAGCAGTACTTC. Amino acids: CASRKSQVDEQYF.

The chain recombines TRBV10-3 with TRBJ1-1, with D uncertain. Trimming cost V 0 bases and J 3 bases, with 5 bases left between them. Germline-derived CDR1 and CDR2 are ENHRY and SYGVKD. The CDR3 is 13 amino acids. Here the CDR3 reads CAISESPDTEAFF. The CDR3 DNA sequence: TGTGCCATCAGTGAGTCGCCCGACACTGAAGCTTTCTTT.

A remark on this clone: One junction end does not reproduce the germline sequence, and a read error may be involved. The J gene is TRBJ1-5, the V gene TRBV27; 9 bases line up with TRBD1. CDR3 length: 17 amino acids. The germline CDR1 and CDR2 sequences are MNHEY and SMNVEV (reference sequence). This chain's CDR3 is CASSLSYPGQGIEPQHF. The CDR3 DNA reads as TGTGCCAGCAGTCTATCTTACCCGGGACAGGGTATCGAGCCCCAGCATTTT.

Comment on this clone: The junction departs from the called germline gene at one end, perhaps through a read error. The CDR3: CASSLTRGETQYF. The CDR3 region has the DNA TGTGCCAGCAGCCTAACCCGGGGAGAGACCCAGTACTTC. This chain connects TRBV7-3 to TRBJ2-5; D possibly corresponds to TRBD2 (5 bases). The CDR3 loop spans 13 amino acids. Germline V gives CDR1 SGHTA, CDR2 FQGTGA.

The chain recombines TRBV7-9 with TRBJ2-5; D might be TRBD2 (7 bases). CDR3 length equals 16 residues. Deletions cut 5 bases from V and 5 bases from J, with 21 bases between. Germline-derived CDR1 and CDR2 are SEHNR and FQNEAQ (reference sequence). CDR3 in DNA: TGTGCCAGCAGCCTTTCTCGCGGGGGCGGTCTGGAGACCCAGTACTTC. This translates into CASSLSRGGGLETQYF.

This chain joins TRBV5-1 and TRBJ1-4, with a tentative D call TRBD1 (5 bases). In germline, CDR1 is SGHRS, CDR2 YFSETQ. V gave up 5 bases and J gave up 0 bases, with 8 bases separating them. This CDR3 is 14 amino acids long. The CDR3 loop reads CASSDSATNEKLFF. The CDR3 DNA is TGCGCCAGCAGTGACAGTGCAACTAATGAAAAACTGTTTTTT.

This sequence joins TRBV14 and TRBJ1-2; no firm D call. CDR3 length: 14 amino acids. Germline assignment: CDR1 SGHDN and CDR2 FVKESK. Trimming left V 0 bases short and J 8 bases short, with 13 bases between. CDR3 loop: CASSQDLDLRGYTF. The CDR3 DNA sequence: TGTGCCAGCAGCCAAGATCTGGACCTCCGGGGCTACACCTTC.

This clone occurred a few times. The chain uses TRBV3-1 (or the pseudogene TRBV3-2) and TRBJ2-7; tentatively, D is TRBD2 (5 bases). This CDR3 comprises 12 residues. Germline loops: CDR1 LGHDT, CDR2 YNNKEL (reference sequence). The germline V and J ends were trimmed by 3 bases and 2 bases, with 5 bases remaining between them. CDR3 region: CASSHGTYEQYF. The DNA of the CDR3 is TGTGCCAGCAGCCACGGGACCTACGAGCAGTACTTC.

This clone was recorded a few times. V and J are TRBV7-9 and TRBJ2-7, with D unresolved. The germline V gene has CDR1 SEHNR and CDR2 FQNEAQ (reference sequence). Deletions cut 4 bases from V and 3 bases from J, with 10 bases between. The CDR3 loop spans 13 amino acids. The CDR3 sequence: CASSYPTDYEQYF. CDR3 DNA sequence: TGTGCCAGCAGCTACCCTACAGACTACGAGCAGTACTTC.

This chain uses TRBV10-3 with TRBJ1-2; TRBD1 might be the D (5 bases). Per the germline V gene, CDR1 is ENHRY and CDR2 is SYGVKD. Trimming shortened V by 4 bases and J by 7 bases, and 22 bases separated the two germline ends. The CDR3 is 16 amino acids. The CDR3 region is CAISVSGTVSSPGYTF. CDR3 bases: TGTGCCATCAGTGTTTCTGGGACCGTCAGTTCTCCTGGCTACACCTTC.

The chain has TRBV19 and TRBJ2-7; TRBD2 matches 12 bases. This CDR3 comprises 18 residues. After removal of 4 bases from V and 0 bases from J, the junction contained 10 bases not matched to a gene. Germline values: CDR1 LNHDA, CDR2 SQIVND (reference sequence). In DNA form, the CDR3 reads TGTGCCAGTAGTACAAAGACTAGCGGGGGTTCTTACTCCTACGAGCAGTACTTC. Protein product: CASSTKTSGGSYSYEQYF.